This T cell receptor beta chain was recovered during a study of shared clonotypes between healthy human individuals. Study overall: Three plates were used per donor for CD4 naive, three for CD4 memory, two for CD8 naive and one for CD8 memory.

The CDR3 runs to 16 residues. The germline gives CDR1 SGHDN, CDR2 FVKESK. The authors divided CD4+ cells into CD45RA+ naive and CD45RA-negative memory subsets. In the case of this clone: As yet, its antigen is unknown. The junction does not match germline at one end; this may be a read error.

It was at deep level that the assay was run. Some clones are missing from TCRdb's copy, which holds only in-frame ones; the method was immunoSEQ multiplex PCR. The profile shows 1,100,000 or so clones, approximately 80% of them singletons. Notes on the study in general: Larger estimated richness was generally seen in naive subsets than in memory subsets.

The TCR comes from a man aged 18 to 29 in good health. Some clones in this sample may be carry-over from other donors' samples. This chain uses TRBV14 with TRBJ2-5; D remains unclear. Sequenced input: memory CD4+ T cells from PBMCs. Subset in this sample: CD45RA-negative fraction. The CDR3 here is CASSEEQHNMGETQYF. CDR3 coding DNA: TGTGCCAGCAGCGAAGAGCAGCACAACATGGGCGAGACCCAGTACTTC.